This T cell receptor beta chain was profiled in a study of blood T cells in healthy people across ages. Study conclusions and caveats: Without sorted subsets, naive and antigen-experienced compartments could not be conclusively compared.

In regard to this clonotype: Its antigen is as yet unknown.

The donors, aged roughly 6 to 90, were healthy Caucasians from Russia. Every participating donor contributed roughly 9.6 milliliters of peripheral blood through a draw. Isolated per sample were at least 7 million PBMCs. Next came a second PCR, run for about 7 to 12 cycles, which used a sample-barcoded 5' primer along with a J-beta primer mix. MiXCR, run by TCRdb on the 5' RACE reads, gives a single entry per CDR3 protein. This table has about 1.6 million distinct CDR3 sequences, around 36% appearing once. CDR1 and CDR2 (germline): SEHNR, FQNEAQ (reference sequence). V was clipped by 1 base and J by 0 bases, with 10 bases between them. The CDR3 has 16 amino acids.

The chain combines TRBV7-9 with TRBJ2-1; the D is unclear. The TCR originated in a woman younger than 45 in good health. The sample comprised blood. The CDR3 sequence is CASSLGLRSSYNEQFF. CDR3 coding DNA: TGTGCCAGCAGCTTAGGACTGCGGAGCTCCTACAATGAGCAGTTCTTC.